This TCR beta chain emerged from a study of control samples from healthy donors and cancer patients. The repertoire was sequenced with immunoSEQ multiplex PCR; TCRdb's copy has only in-frame clones and lacks some. Found here are some 120,000 clones, around 87% of them singletons; the top ten hold about 2.9%. The J segment lost 0 bases and the V segment lost 7 bases, leaving 7 bases of the junction unmatched. The CDR3 loop spans 16 amino acids. Germline V gene data show CDR1 as LNHDA and CDR2 as SQIVND (reference sequence). This TCR was recovered from a man aged 55 to 70 in good health. V and J are TRBV19 and TRBJ1-5; 9 nucleotides line up with TRBD1. Source material: blood. The CDR3 protein is CASKGTGTDSNQPQHF. The CDR3, as DNA: TGTGCCAGTAAGGGGACAGGGACCGATAGCAATCAGCCCCAGCATTTT.